This entry lists 30 T cell receptor beta chains sequenced from one sample in a study of blood T cell repertoires in COVID-19. Using immunoSEQ multiplex PCR, the repertoire was profiled, and TCRdb retains in-frame clones only, with some absent. Altogether 200,000 to 250,000 clones are present, 86% being singletons, with the ten largest covering 2.2%. Sequencing was carried out using peripheral blood. The receptors were gathered from a man between 25 and 39 years old who had recovered from COVID-19.

The chain couples TRBV4-3 to TRBJ1-2, with 7 bases that match TRBD1. There are 16 residues in the CDR3. CDR1 is LGHNA, CDR2 YSLEER, per germline. J was trimmed by 0 bases and V by 0 bases; bases with no gene match: 4. The CDR3 nucleotides are TGCGCCAGCAGCCAAGAAACAGGGGACTCTAACTATGGCTACACCTTC. It encodes CASSQETGDSNYGYTF.

The rearrangement joins TRBV10-3 to TRBJ2-1, with 8 positions matching TRBD2. Germline-derived CDR1 and CDR2 are ENHRY and SYGVKD. The CDR3 has 15 amino acids. J was trimmed by 4 bases and V by 3 bases; bases with no gene match: 5. The CDR3 sequence: CAISDLGGAYNEQFF. In DNA, the CDR3 is TGTGCCATCAGTGATCTCGGGGGGGCGTACAATGAGCAGTTCTTC.

The chain links TRBV29-1 to TRBJ1-2; 7 bases agree with TRBD1. Germline V gives CDR1 SQVTM, CDR2 ANQGSEA. The CDR3 is made up of 11 amino acids. The CDR3 DNA follows: TGCAGTGAAGGGGGCTACTATGGCTACACCTTC. Translation gives CSEGGYYGYTF.

This chain links TRBV3-1 (or the pseudogene TRBV3-2) with TRBJ2-2; D is perhaps TRBD1 (7 bases). Looked up from germline, CDR1 is LGHDT and CDR2 is YNNKEL (reference sequence). With 4 bases removed from V and 1 base from J, the gap between germline ends came to 13 bases. This CDR3 has 16 amino acids. The chain's CDR3 is CASSRGTDMNTGELFF. The CDR3, as DNA: TGTGCCAGCAGCCGCGGGACAGACATGAACACCGGGGAGCTGTTTTTT.

The chain combines TRBV5-1 with TRBJ2-3; 8 nucleotides align to TRBD1. There are 17 residues in the CDR3. CDR1 and CDR2 (germline): SGHRS, YFSETQ. V trimming: 3 bases; J trimming: 1 base; junction bases outside the gene matches: 10. DNA for the CDR3: TGCGCCAGCAGCTCGACTTTTGAGGACAGGGGCACAGATACGCAGTATTTT. Translating gives CASSSTFEDRGTDTQYF.

V usage is TRBV5-6 and J usage is TRBJ2-4, with 10 bases matching TRBD1. V shed 4 bases and J 2 bases; nucleotides not matched to a gene: 3. The CDR3 consists of 15 residues. CDR1 and CDR2 from the germline V gene are SGHDT and YYEEEE. In nucleotides, the CDR3 is TGTGCCAGCAGCGGGACAGGGGAACCCAAAAACATTCAGTACTTC. It is translated as CASSGTGEPKNIQYF. Full variable domain (missing parts from reference TRBV5-6 and TRBJ2-4): DAGVTQSPTHLIKTRGQQVTLRCSPKSGHDTVSWYQQALGQGPQFIFQYYEEEERQRGNFPDRFSGHQFPNYSSELNVNALLLGDSALYLCASSGTGEPKNIQYFGAGTRLSVL.

The genes are TRBV5-1 and TRBJ2-7, with TRBD2 matching over 8 bases. Germline-derived CDR1 and CDR2 are SGHRS and YFSETQ. The CDR3 consists of 15 residues. Germline trimming cut 2 bases from V and 2 bases from J; bases unmatched to any gene: 6. CDR3 DNA: TGCGCCAGCAGCTTCGGACTAGCTGGGCCCTACGAGCAGTACTTC. Encoded protein: CASSFGLAGPYEQYF.

The chain employs TRBV19 and TRBJ1-3; D is unclear. The V gene lost 3 bases and the J gene lost 0 bases, with 12 bases spanning the gap. There are 16 residues in the CDR3. CDR1 is LNHDA, CDR2 SQIVND, per germline (reference sequence). CDR3 nucleotides: TGTGCCAGTAGTATCCGGTCGGAGGGCTCTGGAAACACCATATATTTT. Translated, it gives CASSIRSEGSGNTIYF.

The rearrangement joins TRBV5-1 to TRBJ2-3; the match to TRBD2 covers 12 bases. V was pared by 3 bases and J by 8 bases, with 7 bases of the junction left unmatched. The CDR3 is made up of 15 amino acids. CDR1 SGHRS and CDR2 YFSETQ come from the germline V gene. The CDR3 DNA sequence: TGCGCCAGCAGCTCTAGCGGGGGGGCCTTCCGTACGCAGTATTTT. Residues: CASSSSGGAFRTQYF.

V usage is TRBV7-2 and J usage is TRBJ2-7, with D possibly being TRBD2 (6 bases). There are 14 residues in the CDR3. CDR1 and CDR2 from the germline V gene are SGHTA and FQGNSA. V lost 4 bases and J 6 bases, leaving 16 bases between the germline ends. The CDR3 here is CASSWEEFTSEQYF. For the CDR3, the DNA is TGTGCCAGCAGCTGGGAGGAGTTTACTTCCGAGCAGTACTTC.

The V call is TRBV4-3, the J call TRBJ1-1; 7 nucleotides match TRBD1. V shed 0 bases, J shed 5 bases, and the junction held 6 bases outside the gene matches. The CDR3 consists of 15 residues. The germline V gene has CDR1 LGHNA and CDR2 YSLEER. For the CDR3, the DNA is TGCGCCAGCAGCCAAGACGAGGGGGCTAAGACTGAAGCTTTCTTT. It translates to CASSQDEGAKTEAFF.

The CDR3 nucleotides read TGTGCCAGCAGCCAGTTACAGGGGAACTATGGCTACACCTTC. It specifies CASSQLQGNYGYTF. The genes are TRBV14 and TRBJ1-2, with 7 bases matching TRBD1. The CDR3 spans 14 residues. The V gene's germline CDR1 is SGHDN and CDR2 FVKESK. V dropped 3 bases and J dropped 2; count of bases not matched to a gene: 3. The whole variable domain, filled in from reference TRBV14 and TRBJ1-2, reads EAGVTQFPSHSVIEKGQTVTLRCDPISGHDNLYWYRRVMGKEIKFLLHFVKESKQDESGMPNNRFLAERTGGTYSTLKVQPAELEDSGVYFCASSQLQGNYGYTFGSGTRLTVV.

The rearrangement joins TRBV6-5 to TRBJ2-3, with 10 bases matching TRBD2. The CDR3 extends over 13 amino acids. The germline CDR1 and CDR2 sequences are MNHEY and SVGAGI. V lost 10 bases and J lost 2; bases outside the gene matches: 3. CDR3 sequence reads: CATSGGDTDTQYF. For the CDR3, the DNA is TGTGCCACAAGCGGGGGGGACACAGATACGCAGTATTTT.

V usage is TRBV10-2 and J usage is TRBJ2-5, with 8 nucleotides matching TRBD1. Germline V CDR1 and CDR2: WSHSY, SAAADI. CDR3 length: 14 amino acids. The junction had 9 bases not matched to a gene; V was cut back by 7 bases and J by 5 bases. The CDR3: CASKFQGAGETQYF. The CDR3 DNA follows: TGCGCCAGCAAATTCCAGGGGGCAGGCGAGACCCAGTACTTC.

The chain joins TRBV4-3 to TRBJ2-3; D not resolved. Deletions cut 0 bases from V and 5 bases from J, with 9 bases between. The germline V gene encodes CDR1 LGHNA and CDR2 YSLEER. This CDR3 is built from 14 residues. The CDR3 nucleotides are TGCGCCAGCAGCCAAGATTTCGCCGGAGATACGCAGTATTTT. This sequence encodes CASSQDFAGDTQYF.

There are a few counts of this clone. CDR3 coding DNA: TGTGCCAGCAATATTCAGGGCCCGCCAACCTACGAGCAGTACTTC. As protein: CASNIQGPPTYEQYF. The V and J genes are TRBV6-7 and TRBJ2-7, with a tentative D call TRBD1 (5 bases). TRBV6-7 is an ORF, and what it does is uncertain. With 7 bases removed from V and 2 bases from J, the gap between germline ends came to 18 bases. The length of the CDR3 is 15 residues.

The sample holds a few counts of this clone. The chain has TRBV7-9 and TRBJ1-5; maybe TRBD1 (5 bases). V was trimmed by 5 bases and J by 3 bases, leaving 11 bases between them. Per the germline V gene, CDR1 is SEHNR and CDR2 is FQNEAQ (reference sequence). This CDR3 region has 14 residues. The CDR3 is CASSLGGLNQPQHF. CDR3 bases: TGTGCCAGCAGCCTGGGGGGACTCAATCAGCCCCAGCATTTT.

This clone is a singleton in its sample. The chain joins TRBV7-2 to TRBJ2-5, with D tentatively TRBD1 (6 bases). Deletions cut 3 bases from V and 4 bases from J, with 15 bases between. CDR1 SGHTA and CDR2 FQGNSA come from the germline V gene. The CDR3 length is 15 residues. The CDR3 nucleotides are TGTGCCAGCAGCTTTTACGTTCAGGGGCGAGAGACCCAGTACTTC. The encoded protein is CASSFYVQGRETQYF.

The sample holds one count of this clone. CDR3 protein: CASSLSREKNGYTF. DNA for the CDR3: TGTGCCAGCAGCTTAAGTCGGGAGAAGAATGGCTACACCTTC. The J gene is TRBJ1-2, the V gene TRBV7-8; D ambiguous. Germline V CDR1 and CDR2: SGHVS, FQNEAQ. This CDR3 has 14 residues. Trimming shortened V by 2 bases and J by 6 bases, and 13 bases separated the two germline ends. The entire variable domain, with the rest obtained from reference TRBV7-8 and TRBJ1-2, is as follows: GAGVSQSPRYKVAKRGQDVALRCDPISGHVSLFWYQQALGQGPEFLTYFQNEAQLDKSGLPSDRFFAERPEGSVSTLKIQRTQQEDSAVYLCASSLSREKNGYTFGSGTRLTVV.

The rearrangement uses TRBV28 and TRBJ2-7; tentative D call: TRBD1 (7 bases). V lost 6 bases and J 9 bases, leaving 27 bases between the germline ends. The CDR3 loop spans 16 amino acids. The germline V gene encodes CDR1 MDHEN and CDR2 SYDVKM. CDR3 DNA sequence: TGTGCCAGCAGCGGGACTCTTAGGACAGGAGCCTATTTGCAGTACTTC. Protein product: CASSGTLRTGAYLQYF.

The chain has TRBV11-2 and TRBJ1-1; maybe TRBD1 (5 bases). Deletions cut 1 base from V and 5 bases from J, with 14 bases between. Germline lookup yields CDR1 SGHAT and CDR2 FQNNGV. The CDR3 sequence is 15 residues long. The CDR3 DNA reads as TGTGCCAGCAGCTTAGGGGTATTAAGGGGTACTGAAGCTTTCTTT. Translating it yields CASSLGVLRGTEAFF.

This chain links TRBV6-1 with TRBJ2-3; 13 bases are a match to TRBD2. After removal of 1 base from V and 4 bases from J, the junction contained 14 bases not matched to a gene. The germline gives CDR1 MNHNS, CDR2 SASEGT. The CDR3 length is 20 residues. The CDR3 DNA reads as TGTGCCAGCAGTGAAGGGAGACTAGCGGGGGGCCCTACTCGGGCAGATACGCAGTATTTT. It is translated as CASSEGRLAGGPTRADTQYF.

The CDR3 DNA follows: TGTGCCAGCAGTTACTCAACCGGACTAGCGCGGGAACGGAACATTCAGTACTTC. Protein: CASSYSTGLARERNIQYF. The chain has TRBV6-2 or TRBV6-3 and TRBJ2-4; TRBD2 agrees at 9 bases. CDR1 is MNHEY and CDR2 is SVGEGT in the germline V gene. The V and J ends lost 0 bases and 7 bases, in that order; junction bases with no gene match: 13. The CDR3 runs to 18 residues.

This clone was counted a single time. The CDR3 loop is CAWRGGAGLNYGYTF. CDR3 bases: TGTGCCTGGAGGGGCGGGGCAGGCCTTAACTATGGCTACACCTTC. This rearrangement joins TRBV30 to TRBJ1-2; tentative D call: TRBD1 (5 bases). CDR1 and CDR2 (germline): GTSNPN, SVGIG (reference sequence). Trimming cost V 3 bases and J 1 base, with 15 bases left between them. The CDR3 length is 15 residues.

This clone was found once. The CDR3 DNA reads as TGTGCCAGCAGTTACGGGGAGCCAGGAAACACCATATATTTT. This codes for CASSYGEPGNTIYF. The chain is built from TRBV6-5 and TRBJ1-3; D is uncertain. V was clipped by 2 bases and J by 4 bases, with 9 bases between them. This CDR3 is 14 amino acids long. Germline V gene lookup returns CDR1 MNHEY and CDR2 SVGAGI.

The CDR3 loop is CASSPLLWLAGVSETQYF. In DNA form, the CDR3 reads TGTGCCAGCTCACCACTATTATGGCTAGCGGGGGTTTCAGAGACCCAGTACTTC. J is TRBJ2-5 and V is TRBV18; 10 positions agree with TRBD2. This CDR3 region has 18 residues. Germline lookup yields CDR1 KGHSH and CDR2 LQKENI. The V segment lost 1 base and the J segment 4 bases; nucleotides outside the gene matches: 12.

The V call is TRBV7-2, the J call TRBJ1-1; D might be TRBD1 (5 bases). CDR1 SGHTA and CDR2 FQGNSA come from the germline V gene. Trimming took off 8 bases at V and 1 base at J, with 8 bases between the two ends. The CDR3 spans 12 residues. CDR3 nucleotides: TGTGCCAGCGGCAGGGCGAACACTGAAGCTTTCTTT. This translates into CASGRANTEAFF.

Only one count was recorded for this clone. The chain links TRBV2 to TRBJ2-5; D might be TRBD2 (6 bases). V was trimmed by 3 bases and J by 3 bases, leaving 14 bases between them. Germline V lookup: CDR1 SNHLY, CDR2 FYNNEI. CDR3 length equals 15 residues. CDR3 residues: CASSDPREREETQYF. As DNA, the CDR3 is TGTGCCAGCAGTGATCCGAGGGAGCGGGAAGAGACCCAGTACTTC.

The V call is TRBV7-7, the J call TRBJ2-1; 7 nucleotides agree with TRBD1. The junction had 1 base not matched to a gene; V was cut back by 5 bases and J by 0 bases. Germline assignment: CDR1 SSHAT and CDR2 FNYEAQ (reference sequence). The CDR3 is 14 amino acids. The CDR3 region has the DNA TGTGCCAGCAGCCGGGACAGCTCCTACAATGAGCAGTTCTTC. Its translation: CASSRDSSYNEQFF.

The J gene is TRBJ2-2, the V gene TRBV7-2, with 7 nucleotides matching TRBD1. The CDR3 spans 16 residues. With 2 bases clipped from V and 5 bases from J, the junction kept 8 bases outside the gene matches. Germline CDR1 and CDR2: SGHTA and FQGNSA. The CDR3 DNA reads as TGTGCCAGCAGCTTAAGGGGGCCACCGGTTACCGGGGAGCTGTTTTTT. The encoded protein is CASSLRGPPVTGELFF. Full variable domain (remainder filled in from reference TRBV7-2 and TRBJ2-2): GAGVSQSPSNKVTEKGKDVELRCDPISGHTALYWYRQSLGQGLEFLIYFQGNSAPDKSGLPSDRFSAERTGGSVSTLTIQRTQQEDSAVYLCASSLRGPPVTGELFFGEGSRLTVL.